This TCR beta chain was retrieved from a study of cytomegalovirus exposure and HLA in healthy donors. The study's findings and limits: One later analysis, an examination of the roughly 130 validation repertoires, found that first-cohort TCR clusters tended to co-occur in them. Some TCR beta chains (roughly 160 of them) were listed as cytomegalovirus-associated. A classifier reportedly called cytomegalovirus status with high sensitivity and specificity.

A remark on this clone: Its target is unknown.

The CDR3 is 15 amino acids. The V gene's germline CDR1 is LNHNV and CDR2 YYDKDF (reference sequence). Trimming removed 5 bases at V and 4 bases at J, with 15 bases between. Some clones are missing from TCRdb's copy, which holds only in-frame ones; the method was immunoSEQ multiplex PCR. Among over 120,000 clones, approximately 94% were seen once, and the ten largest hold 1.5% to 2%. This clonotype was obtained from a man aged 18 to 30 in good health and CMV-seropositive. Sequencing used PBMCs. The V call is TRBV15, the J call TRBJ1-5, with D perhaps matching TRBD1 (5 bases). CDR3 sequence: CATSQGGIANQPQHF. The CDR3 DNA follows: TGTGCCACCAGCCAGGGTGGGATTGCAAATCAGCCCCAGCATTTT.